The clone carrying this T cell receptor (beta chain) has only a few counts. Trimming took 3 bases from V and 4 from J; bases not matched to a gene: 9. This CDR3 is 16 amino acids long. Germline V gene lookup returns CDR1 KGHDR and CDR2 SFDVKD. Preparation of the TCRbeta library used unique molecular identifiers. Via MiXCR, TCRdb re-called the PCR reads, giving one row per CDR3 protein. In the table there are approximately 130,000 distinct CDR3 sequences, roughly 10% of which are singletons. These data are taken from a study of T-cell reconstitution after alpha-beta-depleted transplantation in children.

This sample comprised PBMCs, mostly from graft donor cells, obtained 180 days after TCRalphabeta/CD19-depleted stem cell transplant. The clonotype comes from a girl under three years old who had a stem cell transplant for combined immunodeficiency, so the T cells may come from the graft donor. The V gene is TRBV24-1, the J gene TRBJ2-5, with 8 nucleotides matching TRBD2. CDR3 coding DNA: TGTGCCACCAGTGATCCTGACGGGAGGGCCACAGAGACCCAGTACTTC. As protein: CATSDPDGRATETQYF.